This T cell receptor beta chain was identified during a study of T-cell memory formation after mild COVID-19. A few counts support this clonotype. V lost 2 bases to trimming and J lost 7 bases; unmatched junction nucleotides: 6. The CDR3 runs to 16 residues. CDR1 and CDR2 from the germline V gene are SGDLS and YYNGEE. TCRalpha and TCRbeta libraries used 5'RACE with constant-segment primers and UMIs. TCRdb itself ran the 5' RACE reads through MiXCR, one entry per CDR3 protein. This table holds fewer than 650,000 distinct CDR3 sequences, about 20% found once. This receptor was obtained from an adult woman who had mild COVID-19 (a few samples of this study predate the infection). Cell type and time point are not known. The J gene is TRBJ2-1, the V gene TRBV9; TRBD2 aligns across 13 bases. Sequencing used PBMCs or a T cell subset sorted from them (not recorded which). The CDR3 is CASSVKTSGRRNEQFF. DNA of the CDR3: TGTGCCAGCAGCGTCAAGACTAGCGGGAGGAGGAATGAGCAGTTCTTC.